Each of the 17 T cell receptor beta chains below was sequenced from the same sample in a study of cytomegalovirus exposure and HLA in healthy donors. Primers for the PCR totalled 60 Vbeta and 13 Jbeta. The data were produced by immunoSEQ multiplex PCR, yet TCRdb's version contains in-frame clones alone and is incomplete. In the table there are under 250,000 clones, roughly four fifths of which are singletons. The sample comprised PBMCs. These receptors came from a man aged 30 to 45 in good health and CMV-seronegative.

The rearrangement uses TRBV5-4 and TRBJ1-4, with 7 bases that match TRBD1. V was clipped by 0 bases and J by 10 bases; unmatched bases: 12. Per germline, CDR1 SGHNT and CDR2 YYREEE (reference sequence). The CDR3 loop spans 16 amino acids. The CDR3 DNA reads TGTGCCAGCAGCTTGGACCCGGGACAGAGTTTTGGAAAACTGTTTTTT. It codes for CASSLDPGQSFGKLFF. The whole variable domain, filled in from reference TRBV5-4 and TRBJ1-4, reads ETGVTQSPTHLIKTRGQQVTLRCSSQSGHNTVSWYQQALGQGPQFIFQYYREEENGRGNFPPRFSGLQFPNYSSELNVNALELDDSALYLCASSLDPGQSFGKLFFGSGTQLSVL.

The chain carries TRBV28 and TRBJ2-1; 15 positions match TRBD2. Germline V gene data show CDR1 as MDHEN and CDR2 as SYDVKM. This CDR3 has 16 residues. V lost 4 bases to trimming and J lost 10 bases; unmatched junction nucleotides: 8. The CDR3 sequence is CASSSPGLAGGQEQFF. As DNA, the CDR3 is TGTGCCAGCAGTTCACCGGGACTAGCGGGAGGACAGGAGCAGTTCTTC.

This clone was counted a single time. This chain uses TRBV7-8 with TRBJ1-3, with 8 bases that match TRBD1. V lost 5 bases to trimming and J lost 0 bases; unmatched junction nucleotides: 9. CDR3 size: 17 residues. Germline CDR1 is SGHVS and CDR2 is FQNEAQ. Here the CDR3 DNA reads TGTGCCAGCAGCGTTCCGACAGGGGATAGCTCTGGAAACACCATATATTTT. Translated: CASSVPTGDSSGNTIYF.

This chain links TRBV19 with TRBJ2-7, with D uncertain. V lost 3 bases to trimming and J lost 5 bases, with 14 bases between them. Germline V gene data show CDR1 as LNHDA and CDR2 as SQIVND (reference sequence). The CDR3 runs to 14 residues. The CDR3 DNA reads as TGTGCCAGTAGTATTCGGAGTTTTCCTAACGAGCAGTACTTC. Its protein product is CASSIRSFPNEQYF.

J is TRBJ2-1 and V is TRBV5-1; D is perhaps TRBD1 (6 bases). With 1 base removed from V and 8 bases from J, the gap between germline ends came to 16 bases. This CDR3 comprises 15 residues. The germline CDR1 and CDR2 sequences are SGHRS and YFSETQ. The CDR3 DNA reads TGCGCCAGCAGCTTGACAGGGCCGGGCGTCCATGAGCAGTTCTTC. Translating it yields CASSLTGPGVHEQFF.

This sequence joins TRBV29-1 and TRBJ2-7; tentatively, D is TRBD1 (5 bases). The V and J ends lost 1 base and 0 bases respectively, with 16 bases between them. The CDR3 is 16 amino acids. From germline, CDR1 is SQVTM and CDR2 ANQGSEA. CDR3: CSVEGVGRASSYEQYF. The CDR3 bases are TGCAGCGTTGAAGGGGTGGGCAGGGCGAGCTCCTACGAGCAGTACTTC.

This sequence joins TRBV9 and TRBJ2-7; tentative D call: TRBD2 (5 bases). Deletions cut 0 bases from V and 3 bases from J, with 13 bases between. CDR1 SGDLS and CDR2 YYNGEE come from the germline V gene. This CDR3 has 15 amino acids. The CDR3 sequence is CASSVGNGLHYEQYF. The CDR3 nucleotides are TGTGCCAGCAGCGTAGGTAACGGACTTCACTACGAGCAGTACTTC.

The chain combines TRBV28 with TRBJ2-1, with 7 bases identical to TRBD1. The germline CDR1 and CDR2 sequences are MDHEN and SYDVKM. J lost 10 bases, V lost 3 bases, and 3 bases had no gene match. The CDR3 sequence is 12 residues long. DNA for the CDR3: TGTGCCAGCAGTTTGACAGGGTCAGAGCAGTTCTTC. Translated: CASSLTGSEQFF.

The V gene is TRBV9, the J gene TRBJ2-1; 10 positions agree with TRBD2. The length of the CDR3 is 15 residues. Germline assignment: CDR1 SGDLS and CDR2 YYNGEE. Trimming at V came to 4 bases and at J to 8 bases, leaving 9 bases not matched to a gene. The CDR3 region has the DNA TGTGCCAGCAGCCGGAAGGTAGCGGGAGGCTATGAGCAGTTCTTC. This sequence encodes CASSRKVAGGYEQFF.

CDR3 loop: CASSGNRGQGTGELFF. CDR3 DNA sequence: TGTGCCAGCAGTGGAAACAGGGGGCAAGGCACCGGGGAGCTGTTTTTT. The chain links TRBV6-1 to TRBJ2-2; the match to TRBD1 covers 9 bases. Trimming took 4 bases from V and 4 from J; bases not matched to a gene: 7. Germline CDR1 and CDR2: MNHNS and SASEGT. CDR3 length equals 16 residues.

V gene TRBV5-6 combines with J gene TRBJ1-3; TRBD1 aligns across 12 bases. The CDR3 is made up of 16 amino acids. Germline-derived CDR1 and CDR2 are SGHDT and YYEEEE. Trimming cost V 4 bases and J 4 bases; bases outside gene matches: 6. The CDR3, as DNA: TGTGCCAGCAGCGCGGGACAGGGGGCTCCGGGAAACACCATATATTTT. It translates to CASSAGQGAPGNTIYF.

This chain connects TRBV10-3 to TRBJ2-1; tentatively, D is TRBD1 (5 bases). This CDR3 region has 17 residues. Germline lookup yields CDR1 ENHRY and CDR2 SYGVKD. The V and J ends lost 7 bases and 5 bases respectively, with 24 bases between them. CDR3 amino acids: CAINPTVDSTKHNEQFF. The CDR3 DNA sequence: TGTGCCATCAACCCTACGGTTGACAGCACTAAGCACAATGAGCAGTTCTTC.

V is TRBV5-1 and J is TRBJ2-3, with 7 bases matching TRBD2. Trimming took 1 base from V and 4 from J; bases not matched to a gene: 6. CDR3 length: 15 residues. Germline CDR1 and CDR2: SGHRS and YFSETQ. This CDR3 is CASSLQHAGADTQYF. The CDR3 DNA is TGCGCCAGCAGCTTGCAGCATGCGGGGGCAGATACGCAGTATTTT.

The rearrangement uses TRBV18 and TRBJ2-7; 8 bases align to TRBD2. V trimming: 3 bases; J trimming: 2 bases; junction bases outside the gene matches: 9. The V gene's germline CDR1 is KGHSH and CDR2 LQKENI. The CDR3 is 16 amino acids. CDR3 nucleotides: TGTGCCAGCTCACCGCCTACCCTAGCGGGTACCTACGAGCAGTACTTC. It specifies CASSPPTLAGTYEQYF.

The CDR3 DNA sequence: TGTGCCAGCAGTCTCCCTCAGGGGAGAGAGTACTTC. Translating gives CASSLPQGREYF. The chain uses TRBV27 and TRBJ2-4; the D gene is possibly TRBD1 (6 bases). With 5 bases removed from V and 14 bases from J, the gap between germline ends came to 16 bases. CDR3 length: 12 amino acids. Germline values: CDR1 MNHEY, CDR2 SMNVEV (reference sequence).

The chain combines TRBV27 with TRBJ2-1, with 9 positions matching TRBD2. The CDR3 has 14 amino acids. Trimming removed 4 bases from V and 5 bases from J; junction bases left unmatched: 3. Germline V gives CDR1 MNHEY, CDR2 SMNVEV (reference sequence). CDR3: CASSSTSGDNEQFF. The CDR3, as DNA: TGTGCCAGCAGTTCGACTAGCGGAGACAATGAGCAGTTCTTC.

The chain carries TRBV30 and TRBJ2-5; 12 bases are shared with TRBD2. Germline loops: CDR1 GTSNPN, CDR2 SVGIG (reference sequence). This CDR3 is 14 amino acids long. Germline trimming cut 1 base from V and 11 bases from J; bases unmatched to any gene: 8. The CDR3 reads CAWSATSGRGEQYF. The CDR3 nucleotides are TGTGCCTGGAGTGCGACTAGCGGGAGAGGTGAGCAGTACTTC.